This TCR beta chain derives from a study of T cells in Graves' hyperthyroidism and ophthalmopathy. About the research overall: Peripheral blood was taken when the disease was first diagnosed, before any treatment began.

The source material, RNA transcripts, was used to amplify TCR beta CDR3 regions. Initially, a first-round RT-PCR of the TCR CDR3 employed the HTBI primer set. One entry per CDR3 protein, called by TCRdb with MiXCR from the multiplex PCR reads. Counted here are fewer than 110,000 distinct CDR3 sequences, roughly 47% occurring once; the ten biggest clones make up roughly 25%. The table lists this clonotype with many counts. The target antigen is unknown. Study-wide findings and caveats: Most thyroid clonotypes that were expanded above 0.001 also turned up in blood.

The V gene lost 5 bases and the J gene lost 6 bases, with 11 bases spanning the gap. This CDR3 has 12 amino acids. Germline V CDR1 and CDR2: SGHTA, FQGNSA. Patients were excluded because of uncontrolled infection, other autoimmune disease, pregnancy or lactation. Together with thyroid ultrasound, orbital computed tomography, serum thyroxine and TRAb, clinical symptoms were used for diagnoses. Sequenced sample: blood. This TCR was recovered from a man in his forties with Graves' hyperthyroidism. The chain links TRBV7-2 to TRBJ2-7; D is possibly TRBD2 (5 bases). The DNA for the CDR3 is TGTGCCAGCAGCCAGACGGGGTTCGAGCAGTACTTC. It yields the protein CASSQTGFEQYF. The full variable domain, rest sourced from reference TRBV7-2 and TRBJ2-7, is GAGVSQSPSNKVTEKGKDVELRCDPISGHTALYWYRQSLGQGLEFLIYFQGNSAPDKSGLPSDRFSAERTGGSVSTLTIQRTQQEDSAVYLCASSQTGFEQYFGPGTRLTVT.